Here is one T cell receptor (beta chain) with its context. This clone's antigen is unknown. Base qualities are not provided; no much larger clone lies one nucleotide away. TCRbeta CDR3 regions were amplified from genomic DNA using the immunoSEQ Assay, a bias-controlled multiplex PCR. Regarding the original processing steps: The number of nucleated cells in each sample was estimated from the amplification of reference gene primers within the assay. Sequence reads were collapsed and filtered to measure the absolute abundance of every unique TCRbeta CDR3 rearrangement. Productive Simpson clonality was computed per sample as the square root of Simpson's diversity index over productive rearrangements. TCRdb obtained this table from immuneACCESS and retained in-frame rearrangements with V and J assigned. These tables miss some clones; where compared with another copy, unresolved V genes account for less than half of the shortfall, and the remainder is unexplained. The DNA was the basis for D and trimming; V, J and clone size are from that table. Across this sample there are around 45,000 clones, with roughly nine tenths seen only once. 6.4% of the sample is in the top ten clones.

Whole blood was collected in K2EDTA tubes by collaborating institutions according to the institutions' own protocols. For TCRbeta analysis, collaborator samples were shipped as frozen whole blood, as isolated PBMCs, or as DNA extracted from either sample type. CDR1 and CDR2 were assigned from the germline V gene as SGHRS and YFSETQ. From the cysteine through the phenylalanine, the CDR3 covers 13 amino acids. The only DNA kept is the CDR3, 39 bases in frame from the first base. Compared with germline, V lacks 5 bases and J lacks 5 bases; bases without a gene match: 7. This entry belongs to a study of blood T cell repertoires in COVID-19 (TCRdb year 2020). Some background on the complete study: Samples from collaborators originated in the United States, Italy and Spain and spanned both the acute and convalescent phases of COVID-19. The material from the prospective study consisted of cDNA or gDNA derived from T cells, B-cell-depleted T cells, or PBMCs. The sample metadata nearly always contained a de-identified subject ID, COVID-19 status, age in years and sex. HLA class I and class II types, where available, came from metadata supplied by the sample provider rather than from assay-based typing. Samples were obtained from the ongoing ImmuneRACE study (first 160 participants) and from about 1,300 subjects provided by 6 global collaborators. A freely available public database, intended as a resource for researchers studying the immune response to SARS-CoV-2, is where the repertoires were released. Subjects who had been exposed to COVID-19, were actively infected with it, or had recovered from it provided the deeply sampled blood TCRbeta repertoires that made up the dataset. What the authors observed across the whole study: How much clinical and demographic metadata was included differed by source and by participant, and the metadata was provided uncurated.

Specimen: peripheral blood. The sequence derives from a man between 65 and 80 years old with active COVID-19. The sequence is built from TRBV5-1 and TRBJ2-7; 7 bases in the middle match TRBD2. The DNA is as follows: TGCGCCAGCAGGTCCCCCGGGAGGCACGAGCAGTACTTC. It specifies CASRSPGRHEQYF. With the rest looked up from the reference TRBV5-1 and TRBJ2-7 genes rather than sequenced, the full variable domain is KAGVTQTPRYLIKTRGQQVTLSCSPISGHRSVSWYQQTPGQGLQFLFEYFSETQRNKGNFPGRFSGRQFSNSRSEMNVSTLELGDSALYLCASRSPGRHEQYFGPGTRLTVT.